This TCR beta chain was captured in a study of blood T cell repertoires in COVID-19. Study information: There were acute and convalescent COVID-19 samples, and they came from the United States, Italy and Spain.

In its sample, this clone was seen a few times. Authors' data handling: Amplification of reference gene primers provided the estimated nucleated cell counts. Clones were read by immunoSEQ multiplex PCR, and TCRdb kept only the in-frame ones, dropping some. That table gives V, J and clone size, and the DNA gave D and trimming. The sample consists of under 500,000 clones, about 89% of them appearing once. Per germline, CDR1 SQVTM and CDR2 ANQGSEA. The CDR3 is 15 amino acids. With 8 bases removed from V and 1 base from J, the gap between germline ends came to 19 bases. This chain joins TRBV29-1 and TRBJ2-3, with D maybe TRBD1 (5 bases). Sequencing input: peripheral blood. This TCR derives from a woman in her 30s with acute or convalescent COVID-19. DNA for the CDR3: TGCAGCTCCTGTAGACAGTTCGCATGCACAGATACGCAGTATTTT. It codes for CSSCRQFACTDTQYF.